These 3 T cell receptor beta chains originate from one sample sequenced in a study of blood T cell repertoires in COVID-19. Repertoires were generated with immunoSEQ multiplex PCR, while TCRdb's copy carries only in-frame clones and drops some. Of about 210,000 clones in the sample, 80% to 85% are singletons; the top ten hold just under 9%. Sequencing was done on a sample of PBMCs or T cells enriched from blood (not recorded which). These receptors were obtained from a woman aged 45-59 years with acute COVID-19.

The chain recombines TRBV28 with TRBJ2-7; TRBD2 agrees at 8 bases. V dropped 2 bases and J dropped 6; count of bases not matched to a gene: 6. The CDR3 consists of 14 residues. Germline V gives CDR1 MDHEN, CDR2 SYDVKM. CDR3 coding DNA: TGTGCCAGCAGTTTACCGGGCGGGGGGCGCGAGCAGTACTTC. This translates into CASSLPGGGREQYF.

V gene TRBV7-9 combines with J gene TRBJ2-3, with D maybe TRBD1 (6 bases). The CDR3 is made up of 14 amino acids. Germline assignment: CDR1 SEHNR and CDR2 FQNEAQ (reference sequence). Trimming pared 4 bases from V and 1 base from J, leaving 9 bases between. The CDR3 DNA reads TGTGCCAGCAGCTCTCGACAGGGCACAGATACGCAGTATTTT. This sequence encodes CASSSRQGTDTQYF.

The chain joins TRBV7-9 to TRBJ2-7; 10 positions agree with TRBD1. CDR3 length: 14 amino acids. Germline trimming cut 7 bases from V and 4 bases from J; bases unmatched to any gene: 7. The germline V gene encodes CDR1 SEHNR and CDR2 FQNEAQ (reference sequence). CDR3 protein: CASTPRTGGYEQYF. In nucleotides, the CDR3 is TGTGCCAGCACCCCCCGGACAGGGGGTTACGAGCAGTACTTC.